A single sample gave rise to the 28 T cell receptor beta chains below, sequenced in a study of shared clonotypes between healthy human individuals. TCRdb's table, derived via immunoSEQ multiplex PCR, lists solely in-frame clones and lacks some. The data hold some 650,000 clones, with about 96% observed a single time. The specimen was naive CD4+ T cells sorted from blood. Subset given: CD45RA+ positively selected. The receptors originated from a woman in her twenties or thirties in good health.

V usage is TRBV4-1 and J usage is TRBJ1-5, with D uncertain. Germline loops: CDR1 MGHRA, CDR2 YSYEKL. This CDR3 contains 13 residues. Deletions cut 5 bases from V and 5 bases from J, with 10 bases between. The CDR3 here is CASSWKEDQPQHF. The CDR3 DNA reads as TGCGCCAGCAGCTGGAAGGAGGATCAGCCCCAGCATTTT.

This sequence joins TRBV6-5 and TRBJ1-2; D perhaps matches TRBD1 (6 bases). The length of the CDR3 is 13 residues. The V gene's germline CDR1 is MNHEY and CDR2 SVGAGI. Trimming left V 6 bases short and J 6 bases short, with 14 bases between. This CDR3 is CASREQGADGYTF. CDR3 in DNA: TGTGCCAGCAGAGAACAGGGAGCGGATGGCTACACCTTC.

The rearrangement uses TRBV10-2 and TRBJ2-5, with 9 bases identical to TRBD2. CDR1 WSHSY and CDR2 SAAADI come from the germline V gene. The CDR3 runs to 18 residues. J was trimmed by 1 base and V by 6 bases; bases with no gene match: 15. DNA of the CDR3: TGCGCCAGCAGCCTGACAGGGTTTAAGCGGGAGGTCCAAGAGACCCAGTACTTC. This translates into CASSLTGFKREVQETQYF.

The rearrangement uses TRBV28 and TRBJ1-1; D call uncertain. Per germline, CDR1 MDHEN and CDR2 SYDVKM. V gave up 7 bases and J gave up 4 bases, with 13 bases separating them. The CDR3 contains 13 residues. This chain's CDR3 is CASKAGIGTEAFF. The CDR3 coding sequence is TGTGCCAGCAAAGCCGGTATCGGCACTGAAGCTTTCTTT.

The gene calls are TRBV7-2 and TRBJ2-1; 10 positions match TRBD2. Germline assignment: CDR1 SGHTA and CDR2 FQGNSA. J gave up 7 bases and V 1 base, and 13 bases lay outside the gene matches. This CDR3 is 18 amino acids long. CDR3 sequence (DNA): TGTGCCAGCAGCTTAGTCTCAGGGGCTAGCGGGAGAGTGAATGAGCAGTTCTTC. It encodes CASSLVSGASGRVNEQFF.

The J gene is TRBJ1-1, the V gene TRBV5-8; maybe TRBD1 (6 bases). V was trimmed by 2 bases and J by 3 bases, leaving 11 bases between them. The germline gives CDR1 SGHTS, CDR2 YDEGEE. This CDR3 has 14 amino acids. CDR3 nucleotides: TGTGCCAGCAGCTTACAGGGTACGGACACTGAAGCTTTCTTT. Its protein is CASSLQGTDTEAFF.

This clone has only one observation. The chain employs TRBV5-1 and TRBJ2-7; no clear D gene. Deletions cut 8 bases from V and 7 bases from J, with 16 bases between. Germline CDR1 reads SGHRS; CDR2 reads YFSETQ. This CDR3 has 12 amino acids. The CDR3 DNA sequence: TGCGCCAGTAAAGATATGACGGAAGAGCAGTACTTC. As protein: CASKDMTEEQYF.

V gene TRBV2 combines with J gene TRBJ2-2, with TRBD2 identical over 7 bases. Germline lookup yields CDR1 SNHLY and CDR2 FYNNEI. With 8 bases clipped from V and 6 bases from J, the junction kept 9 bases outside the gene matches. The CDR3 extends over 14 amino acids. The CDR3 DNA reads TGTGCCAGCGGTGGACACGGGGGGTCCGGGGAGCTGTTTTTT. It is translated as CASGGHGGSGELFF.

This clone was detected once. The chain recombines TRBV6-5 with TRBJ2-3; D is uncertain. The germline V gene has CDR1 MNHEY and CDR2 SVGAGI. Trimming removed 4 bases from V and 0 bases from J, with 5 bases in between. The CDR3 is 13 amino acids. The CDR3 nucleotides are TGTGCCAGCAGTTTGGACAGCACAGATACGCAGTATTTT. Translated: CASSLDSTDTQYF.

The V and J genes are TRBV6-5 and TRBJ1-5; a weak D match, TRBD1 (5 bases). The CDR3 is 15 amino acids. V was trimmed by 7 bases and J by 5 bases, leaving 18 bases between them. Germline CDR1 and CDR2: MNHEY and SVGAGI. CDR3 sequence (DNA): TGTGCCAGCAACTACGGGGGGGTGGTGGATCAGCCCCAGCATTTT. Its protein product is CASNYGGVVDQPQHF.

This clone was seen only once. The V call is TRBV5-8, the J call TRBJ1-6, with D possibly being TRBD1 (6 bases). The V end was cut by 4 bases, the J end by 6 bases, with 14 bases between. Germline CDR1 reads SGHTS; CDR2 reads YDEGEE. The CDR3 totals 15 residues. Here the CDR3 reads CASSQGHAINSPLHF. The DNA of the CDR3 is TGTGCCAGCAGCCAGGGACACGCCATTAATTCACCCCTCCACTTT.

This sequence joins TRBV7-2 and TRBJ2-1, with D maybe TRBD2 (6 bases). Germline lookup yields CDR1 SGHTA and CDR2 FQGNSA. The CDR3 extends over 15 amino acids. Trimming left V 4 bases short and J 3 bases short, with 13 bases between. Written as DNA, the CDR3 is TGTGCCAGCAGCTCGGGACTCTCCTTCTACAATGAGCAGTTCTTC. This sequence encodes CASSSGLSFYNEQFF.

This chain connects TRBV10-3 to TRBJ2-2, with 8 bases aligning to TRBD1. The CDR3 spans 15 residues. The V and J ends lost 6 bases and 7 bases, in that order; junction bases with no gene match: 10. Germline V CDR1 and CDR2: ENHRY, SYGVKD. The DNA of the CDR3 is TGTGCCATCAGATCGGTCGAAGACAGGGGCGGGGAGCTGTTTTTT. This gives the protein CAIRSVEDRGGELFF.

The chain uses TRBV4-2 and TRBJ2-2, with TRBD2 as a possible D gene (5 bases). Germline CDR1 reads LGHNA; CDR2 reads YNFKEQ. This CDR3 region has 17 residues. The germline V and J ends were trimmed by 2 bases and 7 bases, with 20 bases remaining between them. In nucleotides, the CDR3 is TGTGCCAGCAGCCAAAAGGCCTGGACTCCTCTCAACGGGGAGCTGTTTTTT. It translates to CASSQKAWTPLNGELFF.

The rearrangement uses TRBV28 and TRBJ1-4; 8 nucleotides match TRBD1. V trimming: 1 base; J trimming: 0 bases; junction bases outside the gene matches: 7. Germline values: CDR1 MDHEN, CDR2 SYDVKM. The CDR3 totals 18 residues. The CDR3 sequence: CASSLYGRGLATNEKLFF. CDR3 coding DNA: TGTGCCAGCAGTTTATACGGCAGGGGGCTTGCAACTAATGAAAAACTGTTTTTT. Full variable domain (outside the CDR3, taken from reference TRBV28 and TRBJ1-4): DVKVTQSSRYLVKRTGEKVFLECVQDMDHENMFWYRQDPGLGLRLIYFSYDVKMKEKGDIPEGYSVSREKKERFSLILESASTNQTSMYLCASSLYGRGLATNEKLFFGSGTQLSVL.

The rearrangement joins TRBV10-2 to TRBJ2-5; 13 nucleotides align to TRBD2. The trim removed 6 bases at V and 2 bases at J, leaving 0 bases unmatched. CDR3 size: 14 residues. Germline values: CDR1 WSHSY, CDR2 SAAADI. The CDR3 DNA reads TGCGCCAGCAGGGGACTAGCGGGACAAGAGACCCAGTACTTC. Protein sequence: CASRGLAGQETQYF.

This chain uses TRBV28 with TRBJ2-7; D is possibly TRBD1 (5 bases). The germline gives CDR1 MDHEN, CDR2 SYDVKM. V lost 6 bases, J lost 3 bases, and 18 bases lay in between. The CDR3 sequence is 15 residues long. CDR3 in amino acids: CASRQMEGANYEQYF. Here the CDR3 DNA reads TGTGCCAGCAGGCAGATGGAAGGGGCTAACTACGAGCAGTACTTC.

The chain has TRBV7-2 and TRBJ2-7; 11 bases are shared with TRBD2. The CDR3 is 16 amino acids. The V gene end was trimmed by 5 bases and the J gene end by 7 bases; junction bases not matched to a gene: 13. CDR1 is SGHTA and CDR2 is FQGNSA in the germline V gene. This CDR3 is CASSQDGSGRGGEQYF. Written as DNA, the CDR3 is TGTGCCAGCAGCCAAGACGGTAGCGGGAGGGGAGGGGAGCAGTACTTC.

This clone was counted a single time. The rearrangement links TRBV28 to TRBJ2-7, with 10 nucleotides matching TRBD2. This CDR3 has 15 amino acids. V shed 6 bases, J shed 3 bases, and the junction held 8 bases outside the gene matches. CDR1 is MDHEN and CDR2 is SYDVKM in the germline V gene. For the CDR3, the DNA is TGTGCCAGCAGCATGGGACTAGCGTCCCTCTACGAGCAGTACTTC. Its translation: CASSMGLASLYEQYF.

The V gene is TRBV28, the J gene TRBJ1-5; D might be TRBD1 (5 bases). The CDR3 runs to 15 residues. V was clipped by 2 bases and J by 5 bases, with 13 bases between them. Germline assignment: CDR1 MDHEN and CDR2 SYDVKM. The DNA of the CDR3 is TGTGCCAGCAGTTTAGGGGGTTGGGGGGATCAGCCCCAGCATTTT. Its protein product is CASSLGGWGDQPQHF.

This clone appeared once. The chain joins TRBV5-1 to TRBJ2-5; 8 bases are shared with TRBD1. With 4 bases clipped from V and 3 bases from J, the junction kept 8 bases outside the gene matches. Per germline, CDR1 SGHRS and CDR2 YFSETQ. There are 15 residues in the CDR3. The CDR3 coding sequence is TGCGCCAGCAGCGCCCTAGAGACAGGGGAAGAGACCCAGTACTTC. It specifies CASSALETGEETQYF.

This sequence joins TRBV7-8 and TRBJ2-7; D not resolved. Looked up from germline, CDR1 is SGHVS and CDR2 is FQNEAQ. V was trimmed by 0 bases and J by 9 bases, leaving 6 bases between them. The CDR3 length is 11 residues. CDR3 DNA sequence: TGTGCCAGCAGCTTAGCGGATCGGCAGTACTTC. This codes for CASSLADRQYF. Supplemented by reference TRBV7-8 and TRBJ2-7, the full variable domain reads GAGVSQSPRYKVAKRGQDVALRCDPISGHVSLFWYQQALGQGPEFLTYFQNEAQLDKSGLPSDRFFAERPEGSVSTLKIQRTQQEDSAVYLCASSLADRQYFGPGTRLTVT.

The chain links TRBV19 to TRBJ2-7, with D possibly being TRBD1 or TRBD2 (5 bases each). The V end lost 10 bases, the J end lost 2 bases, and 12 bases lay between the germline ends. Germline CDR1 is LNHDA and CDR2 is SQIVND (reference sequence). The CDR3 consists of 12 residues. The CDR3 region has the DNA TGTGCCACCCGGGACCCACCCTACGAGCAGTACTTC. The encoded protein is CATRDPPYEQYF. The variable domain in full, with the rest retrieved from reference TRBV19 and TRBJ2-7, is DGGITQSPKYLFRKEGQNVTLSCEQNLNHDAMYWYRQDPGQGLRLIYYSQIVNDFQKGDIAEGYSVSREKKESFPLTVTSAQKNPTAFYLCATRDPPYEQYFGPGTRLTVT.

J is TRBJ1-3 and V is TRBV11-3; 10 bases fit TRBD1. Germline V gene data show CDR1 as SGHNT and CDR2 as YENEEA. The V segment lost 4 bases and the J segment 1 base; nucleotides outside the gene matches: 10. The CDR3 contains 18 residues. CDR3 DNA sequence: TGTGCCAGCAGCTCCCGACAGGGGGCTTCTTTTTCTGGAAACACCATATATTTT. This encodes CASSSRQGASFSGNTIYF.

V gene TRBV6-1 combines with J gene TRBJ1-1, with unresolved D. V dropped 7 bases and J dropped 5 bases, with 5 bases sitting between them. The CDR3 has 10 residues. Germline assignment: CDR1 MNHNS and CDR2 SASEGT. The CDR3 loop reads CASKVTEAFF. Here the CDR3 DNA reads TGTGCCAGCAAAGTTACTGAAGCTTTCTTT.

The chain employs TRBV28 and TRBJ1-2; D is undetermined. Germline CDR1 is MDHEN and CDR2 is SYDVKM. CDR3 length: 14 amino acids. Deletions cut 8 bases from V and 0 bases from J, with 13 bases between. The CDR3 sequence is CASSRAASNYGYTF. Written as DNA, the CDR3 is TGTGCCAGCTCTAGGGCCGCCTCTAACTATGGCTACACCTTC.

The chain links TRBV9 to TRBJ1-6; D call uncertain. The germline CDR1 and CDR2 sequences are SGDLS and YYNGEE. The germline V and J ends were trimmed by 0 bases and 5 bases, with 6 bases remaining between them. The CDR3 length is 14 residues. In DNA form, the CDR3 reads TGTGCCAGCAGCGTAGAAGTAAATAATTCACCCCTCCACTTT. It translates to CASSVEVNNSPLHF.

The rearrangement links TRBV7-2 to TRBJ1-3, with 11 bases aligning to TRBD1. Germline assignment: CDR1 SGHTA and CDR2 FQGNSA. V lost 1 base, J lost 3 bases, and 2 bases stayed unmatched. The CDR3 spans 16 residues. CDR3 sequence (DNA): TGTGCCAGCAGCTTAGGGACAGGGGGCTTTGGAAACACCATATATTTT. It is translated as CASSLGTGGFGNTIYF.